This TCR beta chain was sequenced for a study of T-cell reconstitution after alpha-beta-depleted transplantation in children. The study, taken as a whole, reports: Several patients had high TCRbeta diversity at day 60; it came from surviving recipient T cells and thymic progenitors. At one year after transplant, newly produced T cells mostly accounted for T-cell counts and diversity. Several hundred graft clones that had expanded were reportedly the source of alpha-beta T cells about two months after transplant.

This CDR3 is 16 amino acids long. V lost 0 bases and J lost 8; bases outside the gene matches: 10. The germline V gene has CDR1 SGHRS and CDR2 YFSETQ. In the case of this clonotype: The antigen is unknown.

The TCRbeta library incorporated unique molecular identifiers. TCRdb reanalysed the PCR reads using MiXCR and keeps one entry per CDR3 protein. The table records some 140,000 distinct CDR3 sequences, roughly 9% of them present only once. Sequenced material: PBMCs, mostly from graft donor cells, taken 180 days after TCRalphabeta/CD19-depleted stem cell transplant. The receptor comes from a girl less than two years old who had a stem cell transplant for combined immunodeficiency, so the T cells may come from the graft donor. This chain uses TRBV5-1 with TRBJ2-1; 8 bases align to TRBD1. CDR3 in amino acids: CASSLGGAGGWHEQFF. CDR3 sequence (DNA): TGCGCCAGCAGCTTGGGTGGGGCAGGGGGCTGGCATGAGCAGTTCTTC. The complete variable domain, with remaining parts taken from reference TRBV5-1 and TRBJ2-1, reads KAGVTQTPRYLIKTRGQQVTLSCSPISGHRSVSWYQQTPGQGLQFLFEYFSETQRNKGNFPGRFSGRQFSNSRSEMNVSTLELGDSALYLCASSLGGAGGWHEQFFGPGTRLTVL.